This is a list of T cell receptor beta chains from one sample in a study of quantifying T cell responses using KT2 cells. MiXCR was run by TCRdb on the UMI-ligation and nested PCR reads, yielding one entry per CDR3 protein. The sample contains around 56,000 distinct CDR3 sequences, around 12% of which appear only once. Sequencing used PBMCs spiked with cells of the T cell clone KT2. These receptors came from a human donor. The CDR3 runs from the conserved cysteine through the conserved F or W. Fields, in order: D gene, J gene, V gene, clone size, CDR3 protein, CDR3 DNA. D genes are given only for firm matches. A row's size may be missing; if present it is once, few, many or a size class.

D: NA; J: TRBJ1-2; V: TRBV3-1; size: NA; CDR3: CASSHGGDYGYTF; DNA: TGTGCCAGCAGCCATGGCGGGGACTATGGCTACACCTTC
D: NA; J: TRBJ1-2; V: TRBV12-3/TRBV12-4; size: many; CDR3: CASSLEGTYGYTF; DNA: TGTGCCAGCAGTTTGGAGGGAACATATGGCTACACCTTC
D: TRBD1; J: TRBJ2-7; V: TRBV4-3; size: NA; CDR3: CASSRRQGTGEQYF; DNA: TGCGCCAGCAGTCGACGACAGGGGACGGGCGAGCAGTACTTC
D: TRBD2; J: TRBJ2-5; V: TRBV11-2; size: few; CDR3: CASAGGSQETQYF; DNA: TGTGCCAGTGCAGGCGGGAGCCAAGAGACCCAGTACTTC
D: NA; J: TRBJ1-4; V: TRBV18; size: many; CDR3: CASSPLERRLATNEKLFF; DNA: TGTGCCAGCTCACCACTGGAGAGGCGGCTTGCAACTAATGAAAAACTGTTTTTT
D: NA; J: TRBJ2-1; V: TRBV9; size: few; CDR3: CASSVDGIAYNEQFF; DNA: TGTGCCAGCAGCGTAGACGGGATAGCCTACAATGAGCAGTTCTTC
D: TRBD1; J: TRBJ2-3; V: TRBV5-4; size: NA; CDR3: CASSYTGATDTQYF; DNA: TGTGCCAGCAGCTACACAGGGGCGACAGATACGCAGTATTTT
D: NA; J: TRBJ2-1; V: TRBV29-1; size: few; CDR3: CSVGTRGHEQFF; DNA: TGCAGCGTTGGGACCAGGGGACATGAGCAGTTCTTC
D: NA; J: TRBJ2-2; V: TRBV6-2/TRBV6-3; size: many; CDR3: CASSYGGATGELFF; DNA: TGTGCCAGCAGTTACGGGGGAGCCACCGGGGAGCTGTTTTTT
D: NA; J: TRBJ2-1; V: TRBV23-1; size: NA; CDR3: CASRSGLYNEQFF; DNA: TGCGCCAGCAGATCGGGACTTTACAATGAGCAGTTCTTC
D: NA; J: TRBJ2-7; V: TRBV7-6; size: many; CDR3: CASSPWGLHEQYF; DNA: TGTGCCAGCAGCCCCTGGGGACTTCACGAGCAGTACTTC
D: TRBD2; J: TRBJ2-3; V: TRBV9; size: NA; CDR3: CASSPGTSGADTQYF; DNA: TGTGCCAGCAGCCCCGGGACTAGCGGCGCAGATACGCAGTATTTT
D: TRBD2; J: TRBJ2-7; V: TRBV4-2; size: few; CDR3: CASSPGLGYEQYF; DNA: TGTGCCAGCAGCCCGGGACTAGGCTACGAGCAGTACTTC
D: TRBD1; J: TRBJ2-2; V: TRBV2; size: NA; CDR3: CASSGTGGTGELFF; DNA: TGTGCCAGCAGTGGGACAGGGGGGACCGGGGAGCTGTTTTTT
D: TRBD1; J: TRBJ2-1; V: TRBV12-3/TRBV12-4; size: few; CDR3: CASRRTGWDEQFF; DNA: TGTGCCAGCAGGAGGACAGGGTGGGATGAGCAGTTCTTC
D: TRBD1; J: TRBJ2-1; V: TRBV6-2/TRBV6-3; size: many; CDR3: CASSYSRGQGNEQFF; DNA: TGTGCCAGCAGTTACTCGAGAGGACAGGGCAATGAGCAGTTCTTC
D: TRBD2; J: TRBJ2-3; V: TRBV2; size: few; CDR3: CASSPSGSTDTQYF; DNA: TGTGCCAGCAGCCCTAGCGGGAGCACAGATACGCAGTATTTT
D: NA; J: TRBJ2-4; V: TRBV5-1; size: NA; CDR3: CASSLTQFRNIQYF; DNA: TGCGCCAGCAGCTTGACACAGTTCCGAAACATTCAGTACTTC
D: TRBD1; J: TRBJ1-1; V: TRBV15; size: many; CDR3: CATSRDLGTETEAFF; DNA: TGTGCCACCAGCAGAGATCTAGGGACAGAAACTGAAGCTTTCTTT
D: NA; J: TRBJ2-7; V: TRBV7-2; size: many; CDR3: CASSIWDQLRYEQYF; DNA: TGTGCCAGCAGCATTTGGGACCAGCTGAGGTACGAGCAGTACTTC
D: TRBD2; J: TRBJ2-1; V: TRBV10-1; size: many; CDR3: CASKGSGSRDEQFF; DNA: TGCGCCAGCAAGGGAAGCGGGAGTAGGGATGAGCAGTTCTTC
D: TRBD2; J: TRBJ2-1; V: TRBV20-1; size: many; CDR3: CSASVPQRGGNEQFF; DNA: TGCAGTGCTAGTGTACCCCAGCGGGGGGGCAATGAGCAGTTCTTC
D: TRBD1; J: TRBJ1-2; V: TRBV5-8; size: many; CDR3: CASSSREGASNYGYTF; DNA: TGTGCCAGCAGCTCCAGGGAGGGGGCGTCTAACTATGGCTACACCTTC
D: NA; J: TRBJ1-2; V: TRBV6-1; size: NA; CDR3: CASSEAGRRWNGYTF; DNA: TGTGCCAGCAGTGAAGCGGGCCGCCGGTGGAATGGCTACACCTTC
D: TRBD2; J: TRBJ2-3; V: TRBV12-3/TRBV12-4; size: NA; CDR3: CASSRRLAAADTQYF; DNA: TGTGCCAGCAGTCGAAGACTAGCAGCCGCAGATACGCAGTATTTT
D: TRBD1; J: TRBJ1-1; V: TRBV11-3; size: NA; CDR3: CASNSQGDEAFF; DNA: TGTGCCAGCAATTCCCAGGGGGATGAAGCTTTCTTT
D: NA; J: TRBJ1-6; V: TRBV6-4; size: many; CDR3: CASSDSGGNSPLHF; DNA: TGTGCCAGCAGTGACTCAGGGGGTAATTCACCCCTCCACTTT
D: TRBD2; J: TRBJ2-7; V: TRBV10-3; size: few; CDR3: CAISAGTIYEQYF; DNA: TGTGCCATCAGCGCCGGGACTATCTACGAGCAGTACTTC
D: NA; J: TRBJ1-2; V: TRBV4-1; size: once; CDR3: CASSQGGSNYGYTF; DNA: TGCGCCAGCAGCCAAGGGGGGTCTAACTATGGCTACACCTTC
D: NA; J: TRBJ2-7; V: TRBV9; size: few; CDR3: CASSGRDNSYEQYF; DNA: TGTGCCAGCAGCGGGAGGGACAATTCCTACGAGCAGTACTTC
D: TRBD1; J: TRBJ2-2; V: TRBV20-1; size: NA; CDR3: CSARWDRGPGELFF; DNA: TGCAGTGCTAGATGGGACAGGGGTCCCGGGGAGCTGTTTTTT